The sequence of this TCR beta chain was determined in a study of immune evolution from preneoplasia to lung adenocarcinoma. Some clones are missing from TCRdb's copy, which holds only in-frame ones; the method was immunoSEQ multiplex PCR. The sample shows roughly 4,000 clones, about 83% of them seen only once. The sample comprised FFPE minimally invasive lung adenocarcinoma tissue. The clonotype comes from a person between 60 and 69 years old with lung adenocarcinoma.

The CDR3 loop is CASTGTQPTYEQYF. CDR3 nucleotide sequence: TGTGCCAGCACCGGGACACAGCCAACCTACGAGCAGTACTTC. V is TRBV6-1 and J is TRBJ2-7, with a weak D call TRBD1 (6 bases). Germline CDR1 and CDR2: MNHNS and SASEGT. V was cut by 7 bases and J by 2 bases, with 15 bases left in between. The CDR3 consists of 14 residues.